This TCR beta chain was observed in a study of cytomegalovirus exposure and HLA in healthy donors. General study findings and limits: In terms of immune exposure information, only CMV serostatus was available.

The CDR3 extends over 13 amino acids. V lost 0 bases to trimming and J lost 5 bases, with 8 bases between them. Germline loops: CDR1 SGHRS, CDR2 YFSETQ. On this clone: What it binds is unknown.

The PCR had 60 Vbeta and 13 Jbeta primers. Here immunoSEQ multiplex PCR was the method, and the copy in TCRdb shows in-frame clones only, minus some. The sample lists some 200,000 clones; about three quarters were seen once. The gene calls are TRBV5-1 and TRBJ1-1; D remains unclear. Sequenced: PBMCs. The TCR was taken from a man between 35 and 55 years old in good health and CMV-seronegative. The CDR3 DNA sequence: TGCGCCAGCAGCTTGGTTGGGGAGACTGAAGCTTTCTTT. Protein sequence: CASSLVGETEAFF.